This T cell receptor (beta chain) originates from a study of blood T cell repertoires in COVID-19. This clone was seen a few times. The CDR3 runs to 18 residues. The V gene's germline CDR1 is SGHTA and CDR2 FQGTGA. V was pared by 2 bases and J by 0 bases, with 9 bases of the junction left unmatched. TCRdb's table, derived via immunoSEQ multiplex PCR, lists solely in-frame clones and lacks some. The sample consists of 15,000 to 17,000 clones, 80% to 90% of them appearing once. Sequences were obtained from peripheral blood. V is TRBV7-3 and J is TRBJ2-1, with 8 bases fitting TRBD2. The sequence was collected from a man in his sixties or seventies in a cohort sampled during active COVID-19. CDR3 sequence: CASSLLAGPPSSYNEQFF. CDR3 in DNA: TGTGCCAGCAGCTTACTAGCGGGCCCCCCAAGCTCCTACAATGAGCAGTTCTTC. Based on the CDR3 plus reference TRBV7-3 and TRBJ2-1, the full variable domain is GAGVSQTPSNKVTEKGKYVELRCDPISGHTALYWYRQSLGQGPEFLIYFQGTGAADDSGLPNDRFFAVRPEGSVSTLKIQRTERGDSAVYLCASSLLAGPPSSYNEQFFGPGTRLTVL.